This T cell receptor beta chain originates from a study of blood T cells in healthy people across ages. Researchers collected ten milliliters of peripheral blood from every single donor. Per the germline V gene, CDR1 is SNHLY and CDR2 is FYNNEI. V shed 6 bases and J 5 bases; nucleotides not matched to a gene: 13. This CDR3 is 16 amino acids long. Regarding the study as a whole: Observed TCR beta diversity per million T cells went down as age went up. This fall followed a roughly linear course with age.

As concerns this clonotype: The antigen is undetermined.

The authors ran a second PCR of roughly 6 to 11 cycles using a sample-barcoded 5' primer and a J-beta primer mix. TCRdb analysed the 5' RACE reads with MiXCR anew, one entry per CDR3 protein. The sample includes 850,000 to 1,000,000 distinct CDR3 sequences, roughly 47% of them seen just once. This TCR was recovered from a woman aged 55-69 years in good health. The J gene is TRBJ2-3, the V gene TRBV2; TRBD2 matches at 8 bases. Specimen: blood. The CDR3 sequence: CASSPGLVPKGDTQYF. CDR3 DNA: TGTGCCAGCAGCCCGGGACTAGTCCCCAAGGGAGATACGCAGTATTTT.